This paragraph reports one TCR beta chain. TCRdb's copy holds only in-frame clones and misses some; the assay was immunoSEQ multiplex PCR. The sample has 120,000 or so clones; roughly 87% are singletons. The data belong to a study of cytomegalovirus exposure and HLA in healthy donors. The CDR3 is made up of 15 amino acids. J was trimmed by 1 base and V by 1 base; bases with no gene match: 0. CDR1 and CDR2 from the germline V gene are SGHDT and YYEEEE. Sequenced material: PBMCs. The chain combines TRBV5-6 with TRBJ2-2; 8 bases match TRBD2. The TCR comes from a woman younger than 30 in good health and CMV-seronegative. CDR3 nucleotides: TGTGCCAGCAGCTTGACTAGCGGGAACACCGGGGAGCTGTTTTTT. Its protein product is CASSLTSGNTGELFF.